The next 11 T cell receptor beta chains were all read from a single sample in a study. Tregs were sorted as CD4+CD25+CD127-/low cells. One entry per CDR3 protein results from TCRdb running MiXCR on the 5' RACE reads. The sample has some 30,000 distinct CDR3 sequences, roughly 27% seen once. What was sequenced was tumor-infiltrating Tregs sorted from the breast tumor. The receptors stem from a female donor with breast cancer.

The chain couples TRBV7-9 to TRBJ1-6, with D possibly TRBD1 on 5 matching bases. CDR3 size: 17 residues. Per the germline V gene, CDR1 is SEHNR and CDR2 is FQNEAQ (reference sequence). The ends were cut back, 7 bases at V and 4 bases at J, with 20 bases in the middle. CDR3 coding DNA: TGTGCCAGCACCTGGGGCACAGCCCATTTTTATAATTCACCCCTCCACTTT. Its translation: CASTWGTAHFYNSPLHF.

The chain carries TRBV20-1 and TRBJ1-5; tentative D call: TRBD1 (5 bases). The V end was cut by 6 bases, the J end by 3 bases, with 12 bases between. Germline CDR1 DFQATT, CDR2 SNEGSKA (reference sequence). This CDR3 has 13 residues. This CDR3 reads CSATRDVNQPQHF. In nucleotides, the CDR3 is TGCAGTGCCACCCGGGACGTCAATCAGCCCCAGCATTTT.

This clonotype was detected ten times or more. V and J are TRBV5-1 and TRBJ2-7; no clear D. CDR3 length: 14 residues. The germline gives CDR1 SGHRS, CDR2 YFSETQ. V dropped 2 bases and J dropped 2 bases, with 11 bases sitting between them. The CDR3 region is CASSLSGPPYEQYF. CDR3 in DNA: TGCGCCAGCAGCTTATCGGGTCCTCCCTACGAGCAGTACTTC.

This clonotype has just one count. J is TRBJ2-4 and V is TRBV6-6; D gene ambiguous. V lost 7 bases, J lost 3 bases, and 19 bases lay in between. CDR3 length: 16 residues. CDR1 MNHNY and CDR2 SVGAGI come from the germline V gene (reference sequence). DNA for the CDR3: TGTGCCAGCATACCTGGACCGGCCCTAGGCAAAAACATTCAGTACTTC. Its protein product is CASIPGPALGKNIQYF.

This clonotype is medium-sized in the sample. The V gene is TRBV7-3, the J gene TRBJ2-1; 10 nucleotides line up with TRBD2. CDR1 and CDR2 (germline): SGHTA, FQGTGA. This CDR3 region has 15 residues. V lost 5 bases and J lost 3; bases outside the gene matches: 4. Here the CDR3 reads CASSLLAGNYNEQFF. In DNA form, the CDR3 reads TGTGCCAGCAGCCTACTAGCGGGGAACTACAATGAGCAGTTCTTC. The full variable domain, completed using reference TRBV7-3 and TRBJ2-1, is GAGVSQTPSNKVTEKGKYVELRCDPISGHTALYWYRQSLGQGPEFLIYFQGTGAADDSGLPNDRFFAVRPEGSVSTLKIQRTERGDSAVYLCASSLLAGNYNEQFFGPGTRLTVL.

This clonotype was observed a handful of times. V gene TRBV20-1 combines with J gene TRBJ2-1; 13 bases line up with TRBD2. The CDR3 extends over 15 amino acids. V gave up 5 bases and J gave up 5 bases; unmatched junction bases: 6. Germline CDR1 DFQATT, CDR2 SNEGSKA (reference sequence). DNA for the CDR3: TGCAGTGCTGAGACTAGCGGGAGGTCAAACAATGAGCAGTTCTTC. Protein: CSAETSGRSNNEQFF.

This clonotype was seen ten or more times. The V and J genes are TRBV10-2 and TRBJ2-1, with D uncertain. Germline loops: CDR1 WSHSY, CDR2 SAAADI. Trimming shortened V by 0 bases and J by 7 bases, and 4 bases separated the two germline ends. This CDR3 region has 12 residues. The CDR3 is CASSESRNEQFF. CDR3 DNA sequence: TGCGCCAGCAGTGAGTCGCGTAATGAGCAGTTCTTC.

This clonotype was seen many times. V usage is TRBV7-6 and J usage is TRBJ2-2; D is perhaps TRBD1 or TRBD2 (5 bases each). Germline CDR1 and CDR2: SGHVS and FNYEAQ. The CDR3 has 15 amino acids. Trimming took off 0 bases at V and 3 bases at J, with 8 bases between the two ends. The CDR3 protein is CASSLAQGDTGELFF. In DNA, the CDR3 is TGTGCCAGCAGCTTAGCTCAGGGAGACACCGGGGAGCTGTTTTTT.

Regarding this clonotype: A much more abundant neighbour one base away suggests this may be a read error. The CDR3 here is CASSSVQGPTRGVQYF. The CDR3 DNA follows: TGTGCCAGCAGCTCGGTTCAAGGACCCACGAGGGGCGTGCAGTACTTC. This chain connects TRBV3-1 to TRBJ2-7, with D perhaps TRBD1 or TRBD2 (5 bases each). Germline V gives CDR1 LGHDT, CDR2 YNNKEL (reference sequence). The CDR3 is 16 amino acids. V lost 5 bases, J lost 9 bases, and 26 bases lay in between.

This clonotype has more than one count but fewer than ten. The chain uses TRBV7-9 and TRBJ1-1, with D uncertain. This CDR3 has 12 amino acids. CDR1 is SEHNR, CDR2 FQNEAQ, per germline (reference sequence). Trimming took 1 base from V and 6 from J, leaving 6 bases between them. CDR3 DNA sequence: TGTGCCAGCAGCTTAGATATCGCTGAAGCTTTCTTT. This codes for CASSLDIAEAFF.

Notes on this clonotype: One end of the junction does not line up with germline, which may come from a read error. CDR3: CASSLRTGDEQCF. The CDR3 DNA is TGTGCCAGCAGTTTACGGACAGGGGACGAGCAGTGCTTC. The rearrangement links TRBV12-3 or TRBV12-4 to TRBJ2-7; 9 bases align to TRBD1. The CDR3 sequence is 13 residues long.